This is a list of T cell receptor beta chains from one sample in a study of metastatic and nonmetastatic thyroid tumors. TCRdb recomputed clones from the PCR reads via MiXCR. The sample shows some 20,000 clones, about 20% of them seen only once. Sequencing was done on a sample of tumor tissue. The receptor source for this set is a female donor with papillary thyroid cancer or a benign thyroid nodule (not recorded which). Some clones in this sample may be carry-over from other donors' samples. The CDR3 runs from the conserved cysteine through the conserved F or W. The order of the fields is J gene, D gene, clone size, V gene, CDR3 DNA, CDR3 protein. The D gene is left open where the match is weak. Clone sizes are given selectively: once, few, many, or a class where the clone is expanded.

TRBJ1-2 TRBD1 few TRBV6-1 TGTGCCAGCAGTGAAGTGAGAGGACAGGTCGGATATGGCTACACCTTC CASSEVRGQVGYGYTF
TRBJ2-5 - many TRBV19 TGTGCCAGTAGTATAAGAGAGACCCAGTACTTC CASSIRETQYF
TRBJ1-3 - many TRBV9 TGTGCCAGCGGTCTAATGACCGCAGAACATTTT CASGLMTAEHF
TRBJ2-1 TRBD2 - TRBV7-3 TGTGCCAGCAGCCCGGGACTAGCGGGGGGTGAGCAGTTCTTC CASSPGLAGGEQFF
TRBJ2-7 - - TRBV28 TGTGCCAGCAGCGAGGGCGGGTGGGTGTACGAGCAGTACTTC CASSEGGWVYEQYF
TRBJ2-7 TRBD2 many TRBV7-2 TGTGCCAGCAGCTTACAAGCGGGAGCCAACGAGCAGTACTTC CASSLQAGANEQYF
TRBJ1-2 TRBD1 many TRBV7-2 TGTGCCAGCCGACAGGGCTACTATGGCTACACCTTC CASRQGYYGYTF
TRBJ2-1 TRBD2 few TRBV11-2 TGTGCCAGCAGCCCCGGGACTAGCGGGAGGAGGGGTGAGCAGTTCTTC CASSPGTSGRRGEQFF
TRBJ2-7 - - TRBV5-1 TGCGCCAGCAGCTTGTGGTCCAGAGCCGGCTCCTACGAGCAGTACTTC CASSLWSRAGSYEQYF
TRBJ2-1 - few TRBV19 TGTGCCAGTAATAGGTTCGGGATGAGTGAGCAGTTCTTC CASNRFGMSEQFF
TRBJ2-7 - - TRBV30 TGTGCCTGGAGTGCAGGGGTACCCTCCTACGAGCAGTACTTC CAWSAGVPSYEQYF
TRBJ1-1 TRBD1 few TRBV20-1 TGCAGTACGAGGACAGGGGGGGTTACTGAAGCTTTCTTT CSTRTGGVTEAFF
TRBJ2-1 TRBD2 - TRBV2 TGTGCCAGCAGTAAAAAGGCGACTAGCGGGTCACACAATGAGCAGTTCTTC CASSKKATSGSHNEQFF
TRBJ2-1 TRBD2 - TRBV10-1 TGCGCCAGCAGTGAGTCGAATAGCGGGGGGAATGAGCAGTTCTTC CASSESNSGGNEQFF
TRBJ2-2 - - TRBV7-2 TGTGCCAGCAGCTTCCTGGGCTCCGGGGAGCTGTTTTTT CASSFLGSGELFF
TRBJ2-3 TRBD2 - TRBV2 TGTGCCAGCAGTCGGCTAGCGGGAGGCTTGACAGATACGCAGTATTTT CASSRLAGGLTDTQYF
TRBJ1-1 - - TRBV11-2 TGTGCCAGCAGCTTATCCTTAGGCACTGAAGCTTTCTTT CASSLSLGTEAFF
TRBJ1-5 - medium-sized TRBV19 TGTGCCAGTAGTACCACTTGGGACATAAATCAGCCCCAGCATTTT CASSTTWDINQPQHF
TRBJ2-2 - many TRBV6-4 TGTGCCAGCAGCCAGACAGCCACCGGGGAGCTGTTTTTT CASSQTATGELFF
TRBJ1-4 - - TRBV5-1 TGCGCCAGCAGCTTGGCGGGGATTAATGAAAAACTGTTTTTT CASSLAGINEKLFF
TRBJ2-7 TRBD2 medium-sized TRBV3-1 TGTGCCAGCAGCCGGGAACTAGCGATCTCCTACGAGCAGTACTTC CASSRELAISYEQYF
TRBJ2-2 TRBD2 many TRBV4-3 TGCGCCAGCAGCCAAGAGGCACTAGCGGGAGGTGTCACCGGGGAGCTGTTTTTT CASSQEALAGGVTGELFF
TRBJ2-2 - - TRBV3-1 TGTGCCAGCAGCCAACCCCCGGGGCGAGTCGGGGAGCTGTTTTTT CASSQPPGRVGELFF
TRBJ1-5 - many TRBV2 TGTGCCAGCAGTGAAGAAAGTTATAGCAATCAGCCCCAGCATTTT CASSEESYSNQPQHF
TRBJ1-1 - many TRBV3-1 TGTGCCAGCAGCCAATCGGACAGGAACACTGAAGCTTTCTTT CASSQSDRNTEAFF
TRBJ1-5 - few TRBV20-1 TGCAGTGCTAGGGCAGACGGCAATCAGCCCCAGCATTTT CSARADGNQPQHF
TRBJ1-2 TRBD1 - TRBV5-1 TGCGCCAGCAGCTTGTCGGGACAGTCTAATGGCTACACCTTC CASSLSGQSNGYTF
TRBJ2-3 - - TRBV9 TGTGCCAGCAGCGTCAGGGCCCACACAGATACGCAGTATTTT CASSVRAHTDTQYF
TRBJ1-3 - few TRBV12-3/TRBV12-4 TGTACCAGCAGTCAGGGTGGAAACACCATATATTTT CTSSQGGNTIYF
TRBJ2-7 - many TRBV20-1 TGCAGTGCTAGAGATCCTGGGGGGCGCCACGAGCAGTACTTC CSARDPGGRHEQYF
TRBJ1-1 - - TRBV20-1 TGCAGTGCTCCCAGTCAAGTAGGGGGCACTGAAGCTTTCTTT CSAPSQVGGTEAFF
TRBJ1-5 TRBD1 few TRBV28 TGTGCCAGCGGACAGGGGGTCAATCATCCGCAGCATTTT CASGQGVNHPQHF
TRBJ1-6 TRBD1 - TRBV19 TGTGCCAGTAGTCCTTGGACAGGGAGGAATTCACCCCTCCACTTT CASSPWTGRNSPLHF
TRBJ2-5 - - TRBV5-1 TGCGCCAGCAGCTCTATCTTCGGGACCTGGCAGGAGACCCAGTACTTC CASSSIFGTWQETQYF
TRBJ2-5 TRBD1 many TRBV2 TGTGCCAGCCCTCGGGACAGGGGGCGCCGGGAGACCCAGTACTTC CASPRDRGRRETQYF
TRBJ2-3 - many TRBV20-1 TGCAGTGCCTCACATGGGTACACAGATACGCAGTATTTT CSASHGYTDTQYF
TRBJ2-3 TRBD2 - TRBV20-1 TGCAGTGCTAGTTTAGTAGCGGGAGTGGAAGATACGCAGTATTTT CSASLVAGVEDTQYF
TRBJ2-2 - few TRBV12-3/TRBV12-4 TGTGCCAGCAGCGAAACGAACACCGGGGAGCTGTTTTTT CASSETNTGELFF
TRBJ2-1 - few TRBV24-1 TGTGCCACCAGCAAGCGGGTAGGTAACAATGAGCAGTTCTTC CATSKRVGNNEQFF
TRBJ2-1 - - TRBV11-2 TGTGCCAGCAGTGATACTGGTTACAATGAGCAGTTCTTC CASSDTGYNEQFF
TRBJ2-7 - - TRBV9 TGTGCCAGCAGCCCAGGACTACGGATAGAGCAGTACTTC CASSPGLRIEQYF
TRBJ1-1 TRBD1 few TRBV2 TGTGCCAGCAGTGAAGGACGGACAGGGAACACTGAAGCTTTCTTT CASSEGRTGNTEAFF
TRBJ2-7 TRBD1 - TRBV14 TGTGCCAGCAGCCTAATCGGGACAGTCAACGATCAGTACTTC CASSLIGTVNDQYF
TRBJ2-7 - medium-sized TRBV20-1 TGCAGTGCTAGGCGGGACGGGTCGGACGAGCAGTACTTC CSARRDGSDEQYF
TRBJ2-3 TRBD2 many TRBV5-1 TGCGCCAGCAGCCCGGGACTAGCGGCAGATACGCAGTATTTT CASSPGLAADTQYF
TRBJ2-5 TRBD1 few TRBV7-2 TGTGCCAGCAGCTGGGGACAGGGAGAGTTCTTC CASSWGQGEFF
TRBJ2-7 TRBD1 - TRBV9 TGTGCCAGCAGCGTGACCGGGACAGGGGGCGACGAGCAGTACTTC CASSVTGTGGDEQYF
TRBJ2-1 - - TRBV14 TGTGCCAGCAGCCAAGATATGCTCACCAATAATGAGCAGTTCTTC CASSQDMLTNNEQFF
TRBJ2-7 TRBD1 - TRBV12-3/TRBV12-4 TGTGCCAGCAGTCGGACAGGCGAACCGTACGAGCAGTACTTC CASSRTGEPYEQYF
TRBJ2-3 - - TRBV11-2 TGTGCCATCAGCTTAGGGTTAGCGGTAGTCCCGATCGCAGATACGCAGTATTTT CAISLGLAVVPIADTQYF